The rows below give T cell receptor beta chains drawn from one sample of a study of cytomegalovirus exposure and HLA in healthy donors. The repertoire was sequenced with immunoSEQ multiplex PCR; TCRdb's copy has only in-frame clones and lacks some. The table shows some 150,000 clones, with about 76% occurring only once. Specimen: PBMCs. The receptors here all came from a male donor in good health and CMV-seronegative. Both conserved end residues are part of each CDR3. The D gene is left open where the match is weak. The listing skips clone size in some rows; elsewhere it reads once, few, many or a size class.

TRBV27,TRBJ2-3,NA,NA,TGTGCCAGCAGAGGAACAGCCATTTTCACAGATACGCAGTATTTT,CASRGTAIFTDTQYF
TRBV5-8,TRBJ1-5,NA,NA,TGTGCCAGCAGCCATATCGACAGTCCGAGCAATCAGCCCCAGCATTTT,CASSHIDSPSNQPQHF
TRBV7-3,TRBJ2-1,NA,TRBD2,TGTGCCAGCAGCTTAACGCGGACTAGCGGGAGCGGTGAGCAGTTCTTC,CASSLTRTSGSGEQFF
TRBV29-1,TRBJ2-3,few,NA,TGCAGCGTTGGAGGAACTGAAGAATCTACGGATACGCAGTATTTT,CSVGGTEESTDTQYF
TRBV5-5,TRBJ1-1,NA,TRBD1,TGTGCCAGCAGCCGTACGACAGGGCTAATGAACACTGAAGCTTTCTTT,CASSRTTGLMNTEAFF
TRBV13,TRBJ2-5,NA,NA,TGTGCCAGCAGCCTCAACACGATGGGGGCTCTAACCCAAGAGACCCAGTACTTC,CASSLNTMGALTQETQYF
TRBV11-2,TRBJ2-7,NA,TRBD1,TGTGCCAGCAGCTCTGGACAGGGATACGAGCAGTACTTC,CASSSGQGYEQYF
TRBV11-2,TRBJ1-6,few,NA,TGTGCCAGCAGCTTAGATGGAAAAACAGGGAGCTCCTATAATTCACCCCTCCACTTT,CASSLDGKTGSSYNSPLHF
TRBV15,TRBJ2-7,NA,NA,TGTGCCACCAGCAGAGCCGCCTCGGACATCTACGAGCAGTACTTC,CATSRAASDIYEQYF
TRBV5-1,TRBJ2-7,NA,TRBD1,TGCGCCAGCAGCACCGGACAGGGGGTCTACGAGCAGTACTTC,CASSTGQGVYEQYF
TRBV6-1,TRBJ2-1,NA,TRBD1,TGTGCCAGCAGGGCAGGGGGTCGGAGCGATGAGCAGTTCTTC,CASRAGGRSDEQFF
TRBV11-2,TRBJ2-7,NA,TRBD1,TGTGCCAGCAGCTTACCAGGGACAGGGGGCTACGAGCAGTACTTC,CASSLPGTGGYEQYF
TRBV2,TRBJ2-5,NA,TRBD2,TGTGCCAGCTGCAGCGGGAGGGGGGAGACCCAGTACTTC,CASCSGRGETQYF
TRBV29-1,TRBJ2-3,NA,NA,TGCAGCGTTGGCCATGGGGGCGGGAGCGTTCCAGATACGCAGTATTTT,CSVGHGGGSVPDTQYF
TRBV18,TRBJ2-1,once,TRBD2,TGTGCCAGCTCCGATCTTCGCGGGGGGGCCAGTAATGAGCAGTTCTTC,CASSDLRGGASNEQFF
TRBV7-8,TRBJ2-5,NA,TRBD2,TGTGCCAGCAGCTCCACTAGCGGGGGGGCAGAGACCCAGTACTTC,CASSSTSGGAETQYF
TRBV18,TRBJ1-2,NA,NA,TGTGCCAGCTCACCTGACTCCGGGACACCTTATGGCTACACCTTC,CASSPDSGTPYGYTF
TRBV2,TRBJ2-1,once,TRBD2,TGTGCCAGCAGTGGGGGCAACACTAGCGGGAGGGAGGTGTTCTTC,CASSGGNTSGREVFF
TRBV5-8,TRBJ2-4,NA,NA,TGTGCCAGCAGCCTTCGGTGGAGAGTTTATCTTCAGTACTTC,CASSLRWRVYLQYF
TRBV5-1,TRBJ2-2,NA,NA,TGCGCCAGCAGCTTGACTGGCACCGGGGAGCTGTTTTTT,CASSLTGTGELFF
TRBV7-2,TRBJ2-3,NA,TRBD2,TGTGCCAGCACAGGCGGGAGGTCCATTTGGACAGATACGCAGTATTTT,CASTGGRSIWTDTQYF